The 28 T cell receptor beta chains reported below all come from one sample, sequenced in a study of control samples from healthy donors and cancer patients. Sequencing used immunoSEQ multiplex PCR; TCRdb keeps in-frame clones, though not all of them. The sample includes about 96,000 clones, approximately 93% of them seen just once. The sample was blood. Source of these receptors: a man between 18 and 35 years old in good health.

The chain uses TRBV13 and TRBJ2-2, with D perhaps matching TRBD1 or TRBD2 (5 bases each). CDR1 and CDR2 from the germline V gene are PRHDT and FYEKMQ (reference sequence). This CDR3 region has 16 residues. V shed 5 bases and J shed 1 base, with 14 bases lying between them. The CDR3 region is CASSGTDTVNTGELFF. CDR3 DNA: TGTGCCAGCAGCGGGACCGACACAGTGAACACCGGGGAGCTGTTTTTT. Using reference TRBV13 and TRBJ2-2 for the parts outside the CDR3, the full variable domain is AAGVIQSPRHLIKEKRETATLKCYPIPRHDTVYWYQQGPGQDPQFLISFYEKMQSDKGSIPDRFSAQQFSDYHSELNMSSLELGDSALYFCASSGTDTVNTGELFFGEGSRLTVL.

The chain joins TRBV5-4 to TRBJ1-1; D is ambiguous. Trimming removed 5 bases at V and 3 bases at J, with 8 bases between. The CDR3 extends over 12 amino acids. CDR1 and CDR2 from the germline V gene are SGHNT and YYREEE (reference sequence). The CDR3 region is CASRYGDTEAFF. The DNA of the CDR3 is TGTGCCAGCAGGTACGGGGACACTGAAGCTTTCTTT.

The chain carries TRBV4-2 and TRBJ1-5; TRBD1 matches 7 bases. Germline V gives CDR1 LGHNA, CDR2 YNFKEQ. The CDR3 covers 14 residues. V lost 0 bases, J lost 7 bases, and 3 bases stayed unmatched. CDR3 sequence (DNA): TGTGCCAGCAGCCAAGATCAGGGGGGGCAGCCCCAGCATTTT. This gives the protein CASSQDQGGQPQHF.

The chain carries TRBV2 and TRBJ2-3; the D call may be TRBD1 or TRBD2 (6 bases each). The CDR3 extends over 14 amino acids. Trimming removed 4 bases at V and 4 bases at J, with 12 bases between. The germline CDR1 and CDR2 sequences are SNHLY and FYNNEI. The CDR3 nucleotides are TGTGCCAGCAGTGCGGGGGCCGGGCCAGATACGCAGTATTTT. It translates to CASSAGAGPDTQYF.

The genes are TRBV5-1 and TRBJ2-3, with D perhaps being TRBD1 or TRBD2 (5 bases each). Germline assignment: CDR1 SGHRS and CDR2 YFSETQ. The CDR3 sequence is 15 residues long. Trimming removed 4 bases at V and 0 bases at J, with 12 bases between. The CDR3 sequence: CASSPWDGSTDTQYF. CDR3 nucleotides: TGCGCCAGCAGCCCCTGGGACGGAAGCACAGATACGCAGTATTTT.

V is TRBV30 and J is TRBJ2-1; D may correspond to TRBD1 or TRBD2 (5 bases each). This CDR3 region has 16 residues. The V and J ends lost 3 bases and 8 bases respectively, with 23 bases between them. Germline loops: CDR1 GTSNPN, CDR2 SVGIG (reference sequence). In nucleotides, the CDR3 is TGTGCCTGGAGCCGGGGACCCAGCCCGGCAAGCCATGAGCAGTTCTTC. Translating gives CAWSRGPSPASHEQFF.

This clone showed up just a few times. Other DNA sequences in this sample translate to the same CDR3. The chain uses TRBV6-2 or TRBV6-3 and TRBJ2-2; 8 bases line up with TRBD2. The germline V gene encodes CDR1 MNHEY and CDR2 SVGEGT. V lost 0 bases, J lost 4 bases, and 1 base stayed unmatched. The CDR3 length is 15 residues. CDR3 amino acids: CASSYSGRATGELFF. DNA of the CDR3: TGTGCCAGCAGTTACTCCGGGAGGGCCACCGGGGAGCTGTTTTTT.

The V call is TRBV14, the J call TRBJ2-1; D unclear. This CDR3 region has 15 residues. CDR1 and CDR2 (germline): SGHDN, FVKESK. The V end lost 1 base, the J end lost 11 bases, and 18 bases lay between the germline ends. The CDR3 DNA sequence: TGTGCCAGCAGCCAAGCGACCCCGGCGGCGTTTAAGCAGTTCTTC. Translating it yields CASSQATPAAFKQFF.

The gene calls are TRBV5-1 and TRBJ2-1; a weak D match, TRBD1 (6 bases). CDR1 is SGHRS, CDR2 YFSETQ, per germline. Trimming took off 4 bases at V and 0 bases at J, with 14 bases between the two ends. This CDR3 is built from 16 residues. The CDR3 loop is CASSPTGTSSYNEQFF. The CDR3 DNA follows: TGCGCCAGCAGCCCTACCGGGACAAGCTCCTACAATGAGCAGTTCTTC.

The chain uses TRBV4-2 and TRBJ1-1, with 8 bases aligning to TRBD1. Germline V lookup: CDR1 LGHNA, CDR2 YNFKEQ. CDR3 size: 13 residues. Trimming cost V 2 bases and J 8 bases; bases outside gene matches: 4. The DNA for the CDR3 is TGTGCCAGCAGCCAAATGGGACAGGTCGAAGCTTTCTTT. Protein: CASSQMGQVEAFF.

The CDR3 here is CASSDGANGGQFF. The CDR3 DNA reads as TGTGCCAGCAGTGACGGAGCCAACGGGGGCCAGTTCTTC. The V gene is TRBV6-4, the J gene TRBJ2-1, with D perhaps assigned TRBD1 or TRBD2 (6 bases each). The V gene's germline CDR1 is MRHNA and CDR2 SNTAGT. CDR3 length equals 13 residues. Trimming removed 2 bases from V and 13 bases from J, with 15 bases in between.

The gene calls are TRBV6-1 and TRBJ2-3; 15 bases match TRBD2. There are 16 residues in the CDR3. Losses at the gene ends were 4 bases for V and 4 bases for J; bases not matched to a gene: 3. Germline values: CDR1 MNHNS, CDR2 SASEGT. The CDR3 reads CASSGTSGRGSDTQYF. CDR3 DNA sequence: TGTGCCAGCAGTGGGACTAGCGGGAGGGGATCAGATACGCAGTATTTT.

CDR3 amino acids: CASGIAAHSYEQYF. CDR3 DNA: TGTGCCAGCGGAATAGCTGCCCACTCCTACGAGCAGTACTTC. This rearrangement joins TRBV27 to TRBJ2-7; no firm D call. The CDR3 has 14 residues. Trimming stripped 8 bases from V and 0 bases from J, with 14 bases between. The germline V gene has CDR1 MNHEY and CDR2 SMNVEV (reference sequence).

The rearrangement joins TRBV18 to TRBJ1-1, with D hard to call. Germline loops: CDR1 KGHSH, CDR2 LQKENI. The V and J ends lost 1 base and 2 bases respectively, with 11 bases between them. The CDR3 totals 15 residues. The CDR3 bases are TGTGCCAGCTCACCACGACATATCGTCAACACTGAAGCTTTCTTT. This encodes CASSPRHIVNTEAFF.

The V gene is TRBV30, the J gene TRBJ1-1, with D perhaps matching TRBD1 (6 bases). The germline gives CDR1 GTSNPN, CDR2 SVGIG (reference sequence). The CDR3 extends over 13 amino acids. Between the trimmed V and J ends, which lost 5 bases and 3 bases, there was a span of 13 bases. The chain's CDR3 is CAWETQGDTEAFF. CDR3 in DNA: TGTGCCTGGGAGACACAGGGCGACACTGAAGCTTTCTTT.

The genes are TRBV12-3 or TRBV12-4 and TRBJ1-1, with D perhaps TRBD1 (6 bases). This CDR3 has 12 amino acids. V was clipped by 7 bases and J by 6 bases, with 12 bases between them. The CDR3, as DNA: TGTGCCAGCACCCCTGGGGGGCCTGAAGCTTTCTTT. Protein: CASTPGGPEAFF.

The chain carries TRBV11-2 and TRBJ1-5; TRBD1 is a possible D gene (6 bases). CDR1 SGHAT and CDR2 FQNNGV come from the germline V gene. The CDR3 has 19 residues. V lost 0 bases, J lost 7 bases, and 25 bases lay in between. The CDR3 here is CASSLDQAGGLVSRQPQHF. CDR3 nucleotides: TGTGCCAGCAGCTTAGATCAGGCCGGGGGGCTTGTGAGTCGGCAGCCCCAGCATTTT.

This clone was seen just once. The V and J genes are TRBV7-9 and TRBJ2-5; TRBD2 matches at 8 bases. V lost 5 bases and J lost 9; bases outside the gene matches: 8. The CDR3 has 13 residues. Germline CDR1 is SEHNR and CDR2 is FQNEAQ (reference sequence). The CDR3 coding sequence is TGTGCCAGCAGCCGAGCGGGGGAGGAGGCCCAGTACTTC. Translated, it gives CASSRAGEEAQYF.

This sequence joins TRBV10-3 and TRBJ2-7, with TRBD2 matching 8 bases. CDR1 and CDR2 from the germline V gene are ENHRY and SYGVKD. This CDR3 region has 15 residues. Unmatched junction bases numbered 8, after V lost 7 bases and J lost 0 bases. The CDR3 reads CAITPGGKSSYEQYF. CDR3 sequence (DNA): TGTGCCATCACCCCGGGGGGGAAGAGCTCCTACGAGCAGTACTTC.

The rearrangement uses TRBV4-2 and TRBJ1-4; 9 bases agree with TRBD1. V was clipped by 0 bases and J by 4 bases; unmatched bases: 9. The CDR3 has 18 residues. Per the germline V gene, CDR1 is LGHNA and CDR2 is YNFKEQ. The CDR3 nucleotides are TGTGCCAGCAGCCAAGAATCCGGGACAGGGACTCTTAATGAAAAACTGTTTTTT. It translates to CASSQESGTGTLNEKLFF.

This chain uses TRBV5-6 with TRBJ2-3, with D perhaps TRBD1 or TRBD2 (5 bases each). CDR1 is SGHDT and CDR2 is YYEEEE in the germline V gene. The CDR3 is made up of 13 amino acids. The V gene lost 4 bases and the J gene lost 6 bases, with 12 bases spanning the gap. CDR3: CASSPAWGDTQYF. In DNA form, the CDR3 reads TGTGCCAGCAGCCCAGCATGGGGGGATACGCAGTATTTT.

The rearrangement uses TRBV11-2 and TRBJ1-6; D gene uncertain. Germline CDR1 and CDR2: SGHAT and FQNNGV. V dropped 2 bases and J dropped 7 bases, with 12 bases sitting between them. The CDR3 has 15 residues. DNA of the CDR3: TGTGCCAGCAGCTTATCCGCAGTTCCCAATTCACCCCTCCACTTT. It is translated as CASSLSAVPNSPLHF.

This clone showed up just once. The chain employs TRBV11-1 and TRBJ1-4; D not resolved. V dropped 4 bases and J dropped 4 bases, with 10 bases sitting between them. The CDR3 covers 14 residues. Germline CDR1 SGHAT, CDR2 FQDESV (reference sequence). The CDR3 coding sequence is TGTGCCAGCAGCTCGAGGACGGATAATGAAAAACTGTTTTTT. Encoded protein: CASSSRTDNEKLFF.

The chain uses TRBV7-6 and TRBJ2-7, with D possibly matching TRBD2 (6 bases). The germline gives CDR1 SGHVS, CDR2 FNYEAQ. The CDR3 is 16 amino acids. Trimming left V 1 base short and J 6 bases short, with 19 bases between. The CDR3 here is CASSLDGEAGGIEQYF. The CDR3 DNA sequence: TGTGCCAGCAGCTTAGACGGTGAAGCCGGAGGGATCGAGCAGTACTTC.

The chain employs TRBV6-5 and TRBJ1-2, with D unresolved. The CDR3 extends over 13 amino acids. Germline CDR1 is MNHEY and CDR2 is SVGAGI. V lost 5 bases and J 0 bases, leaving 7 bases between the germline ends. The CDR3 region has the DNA TGTGCCAGCAGTAACACAGCTAACTATGGCTACACCTTC. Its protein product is CASSNTANYGYTF.

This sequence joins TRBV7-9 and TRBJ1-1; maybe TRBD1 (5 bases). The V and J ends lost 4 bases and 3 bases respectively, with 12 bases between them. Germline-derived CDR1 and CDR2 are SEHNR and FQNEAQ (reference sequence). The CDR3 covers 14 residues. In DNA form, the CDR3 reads TGTGCCAGCAGCTCCAGGGTAGAGGACACTGAAGCTTTCTTT. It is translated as CASSSRVEDTEAFF.

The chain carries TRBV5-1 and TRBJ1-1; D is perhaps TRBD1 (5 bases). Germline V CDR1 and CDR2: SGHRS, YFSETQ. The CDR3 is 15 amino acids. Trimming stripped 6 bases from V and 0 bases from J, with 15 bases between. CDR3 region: CASTTGGLMNTEAFF. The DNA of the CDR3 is TGCGCCAGCACCACCGGGGGTCTCATGAACACTGAAGCTTTCTTT.

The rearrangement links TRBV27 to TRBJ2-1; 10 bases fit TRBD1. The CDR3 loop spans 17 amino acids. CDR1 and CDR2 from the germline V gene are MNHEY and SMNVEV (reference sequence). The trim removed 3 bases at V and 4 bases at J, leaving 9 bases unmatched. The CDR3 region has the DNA TGTGCCAGCAGTTTTCACCCTGGGACAGGGGAATACAATGAGCAGTTCTTC. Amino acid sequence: CASSFHPGTGEYNEQFF.